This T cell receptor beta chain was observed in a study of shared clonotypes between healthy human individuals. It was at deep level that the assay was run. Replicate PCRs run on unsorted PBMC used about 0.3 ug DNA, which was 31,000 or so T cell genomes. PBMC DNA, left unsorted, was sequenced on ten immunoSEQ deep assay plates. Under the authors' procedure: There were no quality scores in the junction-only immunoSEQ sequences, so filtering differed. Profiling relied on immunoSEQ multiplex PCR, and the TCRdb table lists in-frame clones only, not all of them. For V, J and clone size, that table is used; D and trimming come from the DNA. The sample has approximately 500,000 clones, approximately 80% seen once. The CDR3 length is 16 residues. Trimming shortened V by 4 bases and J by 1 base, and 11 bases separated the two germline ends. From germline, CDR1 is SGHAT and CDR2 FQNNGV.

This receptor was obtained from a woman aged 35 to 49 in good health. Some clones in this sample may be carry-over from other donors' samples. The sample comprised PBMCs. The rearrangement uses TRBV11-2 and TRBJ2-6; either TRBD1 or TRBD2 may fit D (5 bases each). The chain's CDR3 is CASSWDLRSGANVLTF. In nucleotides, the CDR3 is TGTGCCAGCAGCTGGGACCTTAGGTCTGGGGCCAACGTCCTGACTTTC. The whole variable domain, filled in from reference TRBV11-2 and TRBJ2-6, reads EAGVAQSPRYKIIEKRQSVAFWCNPISGHATLYWYQQILGQGPKLLIQFQNNGVVDDSQLPKDRFSAERLKGVDSTLKIQPAKLEDSAVYLCASSWDLRSGANVLTFGAGSRLTVL.